This TCR beta chain comes out of a study of beta chain features in type 1 diabetes. Study overall: Healthy donors and patients showed comparable age, gender and cell yields.

Study conclusions and caveats: Patients with type 1 diabetes carried fewer insertions and had more deletions at their VDJ junctions. The study left unresolved whether HLA type influences TCRB rearrangement. Although PCR might favor shorter templates, it would do so equally in patients and controls. All four CD4+ subsets from Type 1 diabetes patients carried moderately but significantly shorter TCRB CDR3s.

In its sample, this clone was seen a few times. Antigen specificity is unknown. Since all of the isolated RNA was reverse transcribed, expressed TCRB transcripts were what got sequenced. The assay was immunoSEQ multiplex PCR, and TCRdb's table has in-frame clones only and misses some. The repertoire holds hundreds of thousands of clones, with 13% as singletons. The germline gives CDR1 SGHRS, CDR2 YFSETQ. V lost 4 bases, J lost 3 bases, and 14 bases stayed unmatched. The CDR3 runs to 17 residues. The chain employs TRBV5-1 and TRBJ2-7; 9 bases align to TRBD1. The sequence was obtained from a man younger than 30 with type 1 diabetes. The specimen sequenced was naive CD4+ T cells from blood. CDR3 sequence: CASSQMEGQGPLYEQYF. CDR3 nucleotide sequence: TGCGCCAGCAGCCAGATGGAGGGACAGGGTCCCCTCTACGAGCAGTACTTC.